The present T cell receptor beta chain was sequenced within a study of CD8+CD57+ T cells in acquired aplastic anemia. Genomic DNA served as template for TCR beta VDJ and CDR3 profiling. TCRdb redid the calling of the reads with MiXCR, one entry per CDR3 protein. The sample lists about 200,000 distinct CDR3 sequences; less than 60% were seen once. Study results and limitations: In common between the patients and the controls were around 29 CD8+ CDR3 sequences.

Note on this clonotype: What it binds is not known.

This CDR3 region has 15 residues. J lost 7 bases, V lost 7 bases, and 7 bases had no gene match. Germline CDR1 is ENHRY and CDR2 is SYGVKD. All sequencing subjects had displayed CD8+CD57+ cell expansion on flow cytometry. Severe acquired aplastic anemia was present in every patient. The sequence was obtained from a human donor with aplastic anemia. The chain links TRBV10-3 to TRBJ2-7; TRBD2 matches at 16 bases. The material sequenced was sorted CD4+, CD8+, or CD8+CD57+ T cells (not recorded which) from PBMCs. CDR3: CAIKGTSGGGEEQYF. The CDR3 nucleotides are TGTGCCATCAAAGGGACTAGCGGGGGGGGGGAGGAGCAGTACTTC.